A selection of T cell receptor beta chains follows, all from one sample in a study of blood T cell repertoires in COVID-19. Sequenced by immunoSEQ multiplex PCR; TCRdb stores in-frame clones only, minus some. Of about 26,000 clones listed, over 90% are singletons. The sample consisted of peripheral blood. These TCRs come from a human donor in a cohort sampled during active COVID-19. CDR3s include the opening cysteine and the closing phenylalanine or tryptophan. D genes are given only for firm matches. Rows may omit the clone size; those that give it use once, few, many or a size class.

D gene	V gene	clone size	J gene	CDR3 DNA	CDR3 protein
-	TRBV13	-	TRBJ2-3	TGTGCCAGCAGCTTAGAAGGCGAGGGATCAGATACGCAGTATTTT	CASSLEGEGSDTQYF
-	TRBV7-2	-	TRBJ1-6	TGTGCCAGCAGCCTGGGAGTTTATAATTCACCCCTCCACTTT	CASSLGVYNSPLHF
TRBD1	TRBV6-6	-	TRBJ2-7	TGTGCCAGCAGCGTCGCGAGGACAGGGAACTCCTACGAGCAGTACTTC	CASSVARTGNSYEQYF
TRBD1	TRBV10-3	-	TRBJ1-4	TGTGCCATCAGCGGCCATGCTGCAGGGGGAAATGAAAAACTGTTTTTT	CAISGHAAGGNEKLFF
TRBD2	TRBV30	-	TRBJ2-1	TGTGCCTGGACGCTAGCGGGAGGGCCCGGGATCTTC	CAWTLAGGPGIF
-	TRBV20-1	-	TRBJ1-1	TGCAGTTTACAATGGAACACTGAAGCTTTCTTT	CSLQWNTEAFF
-	TRBV27	-	TRBJ2-7	TGTGCCAGCAGTTTGTCCTCAGCCTACGAGCAGTACTTC	CASSLSSAYEQYF
-	TRBV7-2	-	TRBJ2-3	TGTGCCAGCAGCCCGCCCCAGGGGGAGGAAACAGATACGCAGTATTTT	CASSPPQGEETDTQYF
-	TRBV5-1	-	TRBJ1-2	TGCGCCAGCAGCCCCGACTATGGCTACACCTTC	CASSPDYGYTF
TRBD1	TRBV6-5	-	TRBJ2-1	TGTGCCAGCAGGATCACAGGGGCGAGTTACAATGAGCAGTTCTTC	CASRITGASYNEQFF
-	TRBV5-6	-	TRBJ1-5	TGTGCCAGCAGCTACAACAGGGCTAGTCAGCCCCAGCATTTT	CASSYNRASQPQHF
-	TRBV18	-	TRBJ1-6	TGTGCCAGCTCACCAGGACAGAGCTCCTATAATTCACCCCTCCACTTT	CASSPGQSSYNSPLHF
-	TRBV10-3	-	TRBJ1-5	TGTGCCATCAGTGACCGGACTGGGGGGCAGCCCCAGCATTTT	CAISDRTGGQPQHF
TRBD1	TRBV11-3	once	TRBJ2-3	TGTGCCAGCAGCTTACCCCTCCGGGACAGTGGCACAGATACGCAGTATTTT	CASSLPLRDSGTDTQYF
-	TRBV7-9	-	TRBJ2-5	TGTGCCAGCAGCTCCGAACACAGCCAAGAGACCCAGTACTTC	CASSSEHSQETQYF
-	TRBV6-5	-	TRBJ1-1	TGTGCCAGCAGTTACGGGAGGTACACTGAAGCTTTCTTT	CASSYGRYTEAFF
TRBD2	TRBV13	-	TRBJ2-7	TGTGCCACCAGACAGTACGGGAGGTACTACGAGCAGTACTTC	CATRQYGRYYEQYF
-	TRBV19	-	TRBJ2-7	TGTGCCAGTAGTATAGGCCTAGCGAATTACGAGCAGTACTTC	CASSIGLANYEQYF
-	TRBV7-9	-	TRBJ1-2	TGTGCCAGCAGCTTAGATTTGGGGGCCTATGGCTACACCTTC	CASSLDLGAYGYTF
-	TRBV6-2/TRBV6-3	few	TRBJ2-7	TGTGCCAGCAGCAAAAACCCAGGACTCTCCTACGAGCAGTACTTC	CASSKNPGLSYEQYF
-	TRBV5-1	once	TRBJ1-2	TGCGCCAGCAGCAACCCTCAGGCTAACTATGGCTACACCTTC	CASSNPQANYGYTF
-	TRBV6-1	-	TRBJ2-7	TGTGCCAGCAGTGACAGGGTTCGCGAGCAGTACTTC	CASSDRVREQYF
TRBD2	TRBV25-1	-	TRBJ2-7	TGTGCCAGCAGTGAACCGGGGGGTCCCTACGAGCAGTACTTC	CASSEPGGPYEQYF
-	TRBV10-3	once	TRBJ2-1	TGTGCCATCAGTGAGTCGAGCTTCTACAATGAGCAGTTCTTC	CAISESSFYNEQFF
-	TRBV6-6	-	TRBJ1-1	TGTGCCAGCAGTTACCCGGAGGCGGTCACTGAAGCTTTCTTT	CASSYPEAVTEAFF
TRBD2	TRBV11-1	few	TRBJ2-7	TGTGCCAGCAGCCTCGCCTCTAGCGGGAGTCTCTACGAGCAGTACTTC	CASSLASSGSLYEQYF
-	TRBV5-1	-	TRBJ1-2	TGCGCCAGCAGTGCGGGGGGCAACTATGGCTACACCTTC	CASSAGGNYGYTF
TRBD1	TRBV27	once	TRBJ2-3	TGTGCCAGCAGATGGACAGGGCGCACAGATACGCAGTATTTT	CASRWTGRTDTQYF
-	TRBV12-3/TRBV12-4	-	TRBJ1-3	TGTGCCAGCAGTCACAGGGTTGGAAACACCATATATTTT	CASSHRVGNTIYF
TRBD1	TRBV3-1/TRBV3-2	-	TRBJ1-1	TGTGCCAGCAGTCTACTACAGGGGGCAACTGAAGCTTTCTTT	CASSLLQGATEAFF
-	TRBV19	-	TRBJ2-2	TGTGCCAGTAGCCCACAGGGTTATACCGGGGAGCTGTTTTTT	CASSPQGYTGELFF
TRBD2	TRBV6-4	once	TRBJ2-3	TGTGCCAGCAGCCAGACTAGCGGGAGGATGGATACGCAGTATTTT	CASSQTSGRMDTQYF
-	TRBV4-1	-	TRBJ2-7	TGCGCCAGCTCGGATGACTTGGCCTACGAGCAGTACTTC	CASSDDLAYEQYF
TRBD2	TRBV7-9	-	TRBJ2-3	TGTGCCAGCAGCTCCTGGACTAGCGGAATCACAGATACGCAGTATTTT	CASSSWTSGITDTQYF
-	TRBV6-1	-	TRBJ1-2	TGTGCCAGCAGTGAACAGGGCCTACTGGATGGCTACACCTTC	CASSEQGLLDGYTF
-	TRBV28	-	TRBJ1-1	TGTGCCAGCAGTTTATGGGGAGGGAACACTGAAGCTTTCTTT	CASSLWGGNTEAFF
TRBD1	TRBV7-9	-	TRBJ1-2	TGTGCCAGCAGCCCAAATGAAGCCGCCTACAGGGGTAGCTATGGCTACACCTTC	CASSPNEAAYRGSYGYTF
-	TRBV28	-	TRBJ2-1	TGTGCCAGCGGATCGCCGGGACTTCTGACAGGGAATGAGCAGTTCTTC	CASGSPGLLTGNEQFF
-	TRBV9	-	TRBJ2-1	TGTGCCAGCAGCGTACGGGACTTATCCTACAATGAGCAGTTCTTC	CASSVRDLSYNEQFF
TRBD1	TRBV2	-	TRBJ1-4	TGTGCCACCCACAGGGAGCAAGGGGGCAATGAAAAACTGTTTTTT	CATHREQGGNEKLFF
TRBD2	TRBV24-1	-	TRBJ2-7	TGTGCCACCAGTGACCCAAGGGGACTAGCCGGGGAGCAGTACTTC	CATSDPRGLAGEQYF
-	TRBV30	-	TRBJ2-1	TGTGCCTGGAGCCCCCCGGGCAATGAGCAGTTCTTC	CAWSPPGNEQFF
TRBD1	TRBV6-5	-	TRBJ2-7	TGTGCCAGCAGTCCCCGGGACAGGGTCGATCACGAGCAGTACTTC	CASSPRDRVDHEQYF
-	TRBV9	-	TRBJ2-5	TGTGCCAGCAGCGTAGGATCCGGGTTAGGAGAGACCCAGTACTTC	CASSVGSGLGETQYF
TRBD2	TRBV2	-	TRBJ2-4	TGTGCCAGCAGTGACGCGGGGGGGCTGAACATTCAGTACTTC	CASSDAGGLNIQYF
-	TRBV2	-	TRBJ2-1	TGTGCCAGCAGCGATCCGGGACTCAGCTCCTACAATGAGCAGTTCTTC	CASSDPGLSSYNEQFF
TRBD2	TRBV19	-	TRBJ2-7	TGTGCCAGTGGTAGGCGGGGGTCCTACGAGCAGTACTTC	CASGRRGSYEQYF